Detailed here is one TCR beta chain. Its cognate antigen is unknown. Primers: 60 Vbeta forward and 13 Jbeta reverse. The protocol was immunoSEQ multiplex PCR, while the TCRdb copy is restricted to in-frame clones and leaves out a portion. The sample contains 100,000 or so clones, under 80% of which appear only once. This record belongs to a study of cytomegalovirus exposure and HLA in healthy donors. Overall study context: Earlier, almost 120 million unique TCR beta sequences were recovered from some 200 million T cells by an analysis. Study-level points and caveats: Previous analysis showed most TCR beta V segments were productive about 90% or about 30% of the time.

The receptor comes from a woman aged 18-29 years in good health and CMV-seropositive. Material for sequencing was PBMCs.

The CDR3 DNA is TGTGCCAGCACCAAACAGGGGGCAGCTTTCTTT. Protein product: CASTKQGAAFF. The chain links TRBV27 to TRBJ1-1; 9 nucleotides line up with TRBD1. Germline CDR1 reads MNHEY; CDR2 reads SMNVEV (reference sequence). CDR3 size: 11 residues. Losses at the gene ends were 7 bases for V and 10 bases for J; bases not matched to a gene: 4.